Below are 7 T cell receptor beta chains sequenced from a single sample in a study of blood T cell repertoires in COVID-19. Assay: immunoSEQ multiplex PCR; the TCRdb copy retains only in-frame clones and omits some. The sample consists of approximately 350,000 clones, over 70% of them appearing once. The specimen sequenced was peripheral blood. The origin of the receptors is a woman aged 50 to 60 with COVID-19, enrolled during active disease.

The V call is TRBV4-2, the J call TRBJ2-1; TRBD2 matches 11 bases. The trim removed 0 bases at V and 7 bases at J, leaving 11 bases unmatched. The CDR3 loop spans 18 amino acids. Germline CDR1 LGHNA, CDR2 YNFKEQ. CDR3 loop: CASSQDPGVAGGANEQFF. The CDR3 DNA is TGTGCCAGCAGCCAAGATCCGGGGGTAGCGGGAGGGGCTAATGAGCAGTTCTTC.

The gene calls are TRBV19 and TRBJ2-3; no firm D call. Trimming left V 3 bases short and J 4 bases short, with 17 bases between. CDR3 size: 16 residues. The germline gives CDR1 LNHDA, CDR2 SQIVND (reference sequence). CDR3 sequence reads: CASSMRLDTSADTQYF. DNA for the CDR3: TGTGCCAGTAGTATGCGGCTAGATACCTCCGCAGATACGCAGTATTTT.

The chain uses TRBV30 and TRBJ2-1; 7 bases map to TRBD1. Trimming cost V 5 bases and J 4 bases; bases outside gene matches: 5. Germline CDR1 GTSNPN, CDR2 SVGIG (reference sequence). The CDR3 extends over 13 amino acids. The CDR3 nucleotides are TGTGCCTGGCGACAGGGACCATACAATGAGCAGTTCTTC. Its protein is CAWRQGPYNEQFF.

The chain employs TRBV7-8 and TRBJ2-1, with D possibly matching TRBD1 (6 bases). This CDR3 region has 16 residues. Germline-derived CDR1 and CDR2 are SGHVS and FQNEAQ. V dropped 5 bases and J dropped 10 bases, with 24 bases sitting between them. The CDR3 DNA is TGTGCCAGCAGCCCTCAAGGTCAGGGGTCCTTCGGGGAGCAGTTCTTC. Encoded protein: CASSPQGQGSFGEQFF.

Only one count was recorded for this clone. The chain is built from TRBV11-2 and TRBJ2-2; 9 bases line up with TRBD1. The ends lost 5 bases at V and 0 bases at J; junction bases unmatched: 4. Germline V lookup: CDR1 SGHAT, CDR2 FQNNGV. This CDR3 region has 16 residues. In DNA, the CDR3 is TGTGCCAGCAGCACGCGACAGGGGGCGAACACCGGGGAGCTGTTTTTT. Translated: CASSTRQGANTGELFF.

The chain combines TRBV7-8 with TRBJ2-2, with 7 positions matching TRBD2. V shed 5 bases, J shed 7 bases, and the junction held 10 bases outside the gene matches. The CDR3 is 15 amino acids. Germline V CDR1 and CDR2: SGHVS, FQNEAQ. The CDR3 DNA follows: TGTGCCAGCAGCCCCTATGGGCGGGAGCTCGGGGAGCTGTTTTTT. As protein: CASSPYGRELGELFF.

Notes on this clone: The sample contains more than one DNA sequence encoding this CDR3. The genes are TRBV9 and TRBJ1-1, with 8 bases fitting TRBD1. The germline V gene has CDR1 SGDLS and CDR2 YYNGEE. The CDR3 contains 14 residues. V gave up 4 bases and J gave up 6 bases; unmatched junction bases: 8. CDR3 sequence reads: CASSTGQGLAEAFF. The CDR3 DNA is TGTGCCAGCAGCACTGGACAGGGACTTGCTGAAGCTTTCTTT.